A single sample is the source of the 2 T cell receptor beta chains below, sequenced in a study of CD8+ T cells in alopecia areata (dated by TCRdb to the late 2010s). Preparation of the library involved the immunoSEQ multiplex PCR assay. To provide template for TCR sequencing, every sample had RNA extracted and reverse transcribed into cDNA. TCRdb took this table from immuneACCESS and kept in-frame rearrangements with V and J called. Such tables lack part of the clones; where checked against another copy, unresolved V genes explain under half of the gap, and the rest is unexplained. This sample holds approximately 120,000 clones; approximately 47% were observed only once. The top ten clones comprise about 10% of the sample. The sequenced sample was NKG2D-low CD8+ T cells sorted from blood. The cell subset or site label, read with the paper, signifies: sorted CD8+ NKG2D-low blood T cells. These receptors were obtained from a human donor with alopecia areata.

The chain links TRBV5-1 to TRBJ2-5; D possibly matches TRBD1 or TRBD2 (5 bases each). CDR1 SGHRS and CDR2 YFSETQ come from the germline V gene. V lost 8 bases and J 4 bases, leaving 15 bases between the germline ends. The CDR3 is 13 amino acids. The CDR3 loop reads CARGDGAPETQYF. The CDR3 DNA reads TGCGCCAGGGGGGACGGAGCCCCAGAGACCCAGTACTTC.

This chain links TRBV29-1 with TRBJ2-7; D is uncertain. The V gene lost 7 bases and the J gene lost 3 bases, with 13 bases spanning the gap. The CDR3 is made up of 12 amino acids. The germline CDR1 and CDR2 sequences are SQVTM and ANQGSEA. The CDR3 nucleotides read TGCAGCGCATCTGGCCTCCTCTACGAGCAGTACTTC. The encoded protein is CSASGLLYEQYF.